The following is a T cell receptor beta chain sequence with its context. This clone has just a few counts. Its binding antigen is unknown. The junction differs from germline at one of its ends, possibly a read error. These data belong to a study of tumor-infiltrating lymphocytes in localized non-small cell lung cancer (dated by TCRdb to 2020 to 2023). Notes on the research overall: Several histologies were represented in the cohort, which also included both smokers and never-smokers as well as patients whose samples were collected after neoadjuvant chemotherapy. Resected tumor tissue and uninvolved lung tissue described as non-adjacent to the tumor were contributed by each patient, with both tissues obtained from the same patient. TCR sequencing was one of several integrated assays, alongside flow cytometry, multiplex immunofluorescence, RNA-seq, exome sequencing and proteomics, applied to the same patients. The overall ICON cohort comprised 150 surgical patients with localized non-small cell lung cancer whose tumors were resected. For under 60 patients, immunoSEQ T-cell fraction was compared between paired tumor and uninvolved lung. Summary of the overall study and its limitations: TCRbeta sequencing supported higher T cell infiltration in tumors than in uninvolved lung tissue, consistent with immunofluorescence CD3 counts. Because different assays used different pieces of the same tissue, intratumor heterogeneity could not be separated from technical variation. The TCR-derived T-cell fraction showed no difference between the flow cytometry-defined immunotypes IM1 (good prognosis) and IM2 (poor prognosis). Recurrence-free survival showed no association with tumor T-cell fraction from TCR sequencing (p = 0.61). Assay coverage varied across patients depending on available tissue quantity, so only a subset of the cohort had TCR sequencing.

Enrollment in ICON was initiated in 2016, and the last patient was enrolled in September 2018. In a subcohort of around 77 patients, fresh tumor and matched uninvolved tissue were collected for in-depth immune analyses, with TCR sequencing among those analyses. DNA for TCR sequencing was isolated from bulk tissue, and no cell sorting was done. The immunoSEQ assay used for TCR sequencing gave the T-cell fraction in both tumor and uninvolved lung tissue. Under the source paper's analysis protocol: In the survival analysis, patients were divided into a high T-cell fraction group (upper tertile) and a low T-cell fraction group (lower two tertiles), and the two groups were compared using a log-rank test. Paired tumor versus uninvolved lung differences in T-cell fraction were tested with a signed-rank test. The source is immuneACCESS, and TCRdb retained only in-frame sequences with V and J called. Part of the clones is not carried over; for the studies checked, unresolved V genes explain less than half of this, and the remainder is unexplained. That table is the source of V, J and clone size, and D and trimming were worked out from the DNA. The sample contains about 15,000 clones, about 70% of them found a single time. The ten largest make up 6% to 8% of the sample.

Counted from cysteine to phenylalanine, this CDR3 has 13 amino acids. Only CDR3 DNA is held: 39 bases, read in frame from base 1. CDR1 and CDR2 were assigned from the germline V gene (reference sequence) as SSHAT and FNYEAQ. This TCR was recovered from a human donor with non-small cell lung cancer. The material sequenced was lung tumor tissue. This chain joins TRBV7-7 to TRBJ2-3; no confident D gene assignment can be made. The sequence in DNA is TGTGCTAGCAGCCAGACCGGGCCAGATACGCAGTATTTT. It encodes CASSQTGPDTQYF. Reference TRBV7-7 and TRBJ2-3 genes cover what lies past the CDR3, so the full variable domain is GAGVSQSPRYKVTKRGQDVTLRCDPISSHATLYWYQQALGQGPEFLTYFNYEAQPDKSGLPSDRFSAERPEGSISTLTIQRTEQRDSAMYRCASSQTGPDTQYFGPGTRLTVL.